The 20 T cell receptor beta chains given below trace back to one sample, sequenced in a study of blood T cell repertoires in COVID-19. Sequencing was performed with immunoSEQ multiplex PCR; in TCRdb, only in-frame clones are kept and a portion is missing. The sample gives fewer than 250,000 clones, approximately 83% of which show up once; around 5.5% is in the top ten. The sequenced sample consisted of peripheral blood. The receptors stem from a human donor in a cohort sampled during active COVID-19.

This chain uses TRBV25-1 with TRBJ2-3; D perhaps matches TRBD1 (5 bases). Deletions cut 4 bases from V and 1 base from J, with 21 bases between. Germline lookup yields CDR1 MGHDK and CDR2 SYGVNS. The CDR3 extends over 18 amino acids. Here the CDR3 reads CASSGVERGSSGTDTQYF. The CDR3 DNA is TGTGCCAGCAGTGGGGTCGAAAGGGGAAGCTCTGGCACAGATACGCAGTATTTT.

The V call is TRBV9, the J call TRBJ2-2; 9 nucleotides line up with TRBD2. Germline V lookup: CDR1 SGDLS, CDR2 YYNGEE. The V segment lost 0 bases and the J segment 7 bases; nucleotides outside the gene matches: 4. This CDR3 region has 15 residues. The CDR3 bases are TGTGCCAGCAGCGTAGTGAATAGCGGGAGCGGGGAGCTGTTTTTT. It codes for CASSVVNSGSGELFF.

This chain uses TRBV5-6 with TRBJ2-3, with D tentatively TRBD1 (6 bases). Germline lookup yields CDR1 SGHDT and CDR2 YYEEEE. Trimming cost V 0 bases and J 6 bases, with 17 bases left between them. CDR3 length: 16 residues. Here the CDR3 DNA reads TGTGCCAGCAGCTTGGCCGCGACAGGCACCAGCGATACGCAGTATTTT. Its protein product is CASSLAATGTSDTQYF.

V is TRBV7-8 and J is TRBJ1-6; D unresolved. Trimming shortened V by 2 bases and J by 0 bases, and 5 bases separated the two germline ends. The germline V gene has CDR1 SGHVS and CDR2 FQNEAQ. The CDR3 is made up of 15 amino acids. The CDR3 nucleotides are TGTGCCAGCAGCTTAAGTAGCTCCTATAATTCACCCCTCCACTTT. Amino acid sequence: CASSLSSSYNSPLHF.

The chain uses TRBV5-1 and TRBJ2-5; no clear D gene. The CDR3 is made up of 12 amino acids. Germline lookup yields CDR1 SGHRS and CDR2 YFSETQ. V lost 4 bases to trimming and J lost 2 bases, with 6 bases between them. The CDR3: CASSAGQETQYF. Written as DNA, the CDR3 is TGCGCCAGCAGCGCAGGACAAGAGACCCAGTACTTC.

The chain links TRBV6-5 to TRBJ2-7; tentatively, D is TRBD2 (5 bases). The V end was cut by 2 bases, the J end by 3 bases, with 8 bases between. Germline values: CDR1 MNHEY, CDR2 SVGAGI. The CDR3 sequence is 13 residues long. CDR3 in DNA: TGTGCCAGCAGTTACGGACTCTACTACGAGCAGTACTTC. Translated, it gives CASSYGLYYEQYF.

The V call is TRBV4-1, the J call TRBJ2-1, with 8 nucleotides matching TRBD2. Germline V CDR1 and CDR2: MGHRA, YSYEKL. V gave up 4 bases and J gave up 4 bases; unmatched junction bases: 6. There are 15 residues in the CDR3. CDR3 coding DNA: TGCGCCAGCAGCCGGGGACTAGTTACTTACAATGAGCAGTTCTTC. As protein: CASSRGLVTYNEQFF.

The chain combines TRBV18 with TRBJ1-1; 7 bases are a match to TRBD1. Germline V gene data show CDR1 as KGHSH and CDR2 as LQKENI. Unmatched junction bases numbered 10, after V lost 6 bases and J lost 0 bases. The length of the CDR3 is 16 residues. The CDR3 sequence is CASSPDRARLNTEAFF. CDR3 nucleotide sequence: TGTGCCAGCTCCCCCGACAGGGCGCGATTGAACACTGAAGCTTTCTTT.

This clone was seen a handful of times. This chain joins TRBV6-5 and TRBJ1-1, with 7 nucleotides matching TRBD1. Trimming at V came to 6 bases and at J to 5 bases, leaving 9 bases not matched to a gene. CDR1 and CDR2 from the germline V gene are MNHEY and SVGAGI. CDR3 length: 14 amino acids. The CDR3 loop is CASRGQGERTEAFF. The CDR3 DNA reads TGTGCCAGCAGGGGCCAGGGGGAAAGAACTGAAGCTTTCTTT.

The J gene is TRBJ1-6, the V gene TRBV7-9; 8 bases map to TRBD1. This CDR3 contains 13 residues. The germline V gene has CDR1 SEHNR and CDR2 FQNEAQ (reference sequence). V was pared by 6 bases and J by 11 bases, with 6 bases of the junction left unmatched. CDR3 amino acids: CASSPGGRPPLHF. CDR3 sequence (DNA): TGTGCCAGCAGTCCAGGGGGCAGGCCACCCCTCCACTTT.

The chain joins TRBV27 to TRBJ2-1, with a possible D match to TRBD1 (5 bases). The germline V gene encodes CDR1 MNHEY and CDR2 SMNVEV (reference sequence). Trimming removed 4 bases at V and 4 bases at J, with 11 bases between. The CDR3 sequence is 14 residues long. CDR3 coding DNA: TGTGCCAGCAGTTGGAACAGGAGATACAATGAGCAGTTCTTC. This sequence encodes CASSWNRRYNEQFF.

This rearrangement joins TRBV19 to TRBJ2-7; tentatively, D is TRBD2 (6 bases). Germline V gene sequence: CDR1 LNHDA, CDR2 SQIVND (reference sequence). V was pared by 1 base and J by 2 bases, with 12 bases between. The CDR3 has 15 residues. DNA of the CDR3: TGTGCCAGTAGTATAGGCCCTAGCGTGGCCTACGAGCAGTACTTC. Residues: CASSIGPSVAYEQYF.

This clone was seen a handful of times. The CDR3 DNA is TGTGCCAGCAGCTCAGAGAGGGGGGGGATACAGCCCCAGCATTTT. This translates into CASSSERGGIQPQHF. The chain couples TRBV7-9 to TRBJ1-5, with D perhaps matching TRBD1 (6 bases). The CDR3 runs to 15 residues. Germline V gives CDR1 SEHNR, CDR2 FQNEAQ (reference sequence). V lost 4 bases and J 7 bases, leaving 17 bases between the germline ends.

The chain uses TRBV5-4 and TRBJ2-2; D perhaps matches TRBD2 (6 bases). Trimming cost V 5 bases and J 0 bases, with 11 bases left between them. Germline values: CDR1 SGHNT, CDR2 YYREEE (reference sequence). This CDR3 is 15 amino acids long. CDR3 bases: TGTGCCAGCAGGTACGCGGGAACGAACACCGGGGAGCTGTTTTTT. Its protein product is CASRYAGTNTGELFF.

This clone was recorded a few times. The chain carries TRBV7-8 and TRBJ1-1, with 11 nucleotides matching TRBD1. CDR3 length: 15 residues. After removal of 1 base from V and 7 bases from J, the junction contained 5 bases not matched to a gene. CDR1 and CDR2 (germline): SGHVS, FQNEAQ. CDR3 sequence reads: CASSLVGQGEFEAFF. CDR3 sequence (DNA): TGTGCCAGCAGCTTAGTGGGACAGGGGGAATTTGAAGCTTTCTTT.

For the CDR3, the DNA is TGTGCCAGCAGTGATCTGGCAGGTTTAAGCTACGAGCAGTACTTC. As protein: CASSDLAGLSYEQYF. The chain links TRBV2 to TRBJ2-7; D remains unclear. The CDR3 totals 15 residues. Germline loops: CDR1 SNHLY, CDR2 FYNNEI. Trimming cost V 3 bases and J 3 bases, with 15 bases left between them.

V is TRBV7-9 and J is TRBJ1-1, with 8 bases aligning to TRBD1. CDR1 and CDR2 (germline): SEHNR, FQNEAQ (reference sequence). V trimming: 4 bases; J trimming: 7 bases; junction bases outside the gene matches: 5. There are 13 residues in the CDR3. CDR3 region: CASSSRQGFEAFF. The DNA for the CDR3 is TGTGCCAGCAGCTCAAGACAGGGGTTTGAAGCTTTCTTT.

The chain uses TRBV4-1 and TRBJ2-1; 7 bases fit TRBD1. Germline lookup yields CDR1 MGHRA and CDR2 YSYEKL. The CDR3 loop spans 17 amino acids. V lost 4 bases, J lost 2 bases, and 11 bases stayed unmatched. The CDR3 nucleotides read TGCGCCAGCAGCCCCCACCGGCCAGGGGGTACCTACAATGAGCAGTTCTTC. It yields the protein CASSPHRPGGTYNEQFF.

The rearrangement uses TRBV24-1 and TRBJ2-1, with TRBD1 matching 12 bases. Trimming took 0 bases from V and 8 from J; bases not matched to a gene: 4. The CDR3 is made up of 16 amino acids. From germline, CDR1 is KGHDR and CDR2 SFDVKD. CDR3 in amino acids: CATSDLSGQGADEQFF. The CDR3 DNA reads as TGTGCCACCAGTGATTTGTCGGGACAGGGGGCAGATGAGCAGTTCTTC.

The V gene is TRBV11-2, the J gene TRBJ2-7; the match to TRBD1 covers 10 bases. J was trimmed by 3 bases and V by 0 bases; bases with no gene match: 2. Per germline, CDR1 SGHAT and CDR2 FQNNGV. This CDR3 has 15 amino acids. The CDR3 loop reads CASSLEGQGFYEQYF. CDR3 nucleotides: TGTGCCAGCAGCTTAGAGGGACAGGGGTTCTACGAGCAGTACTTC.